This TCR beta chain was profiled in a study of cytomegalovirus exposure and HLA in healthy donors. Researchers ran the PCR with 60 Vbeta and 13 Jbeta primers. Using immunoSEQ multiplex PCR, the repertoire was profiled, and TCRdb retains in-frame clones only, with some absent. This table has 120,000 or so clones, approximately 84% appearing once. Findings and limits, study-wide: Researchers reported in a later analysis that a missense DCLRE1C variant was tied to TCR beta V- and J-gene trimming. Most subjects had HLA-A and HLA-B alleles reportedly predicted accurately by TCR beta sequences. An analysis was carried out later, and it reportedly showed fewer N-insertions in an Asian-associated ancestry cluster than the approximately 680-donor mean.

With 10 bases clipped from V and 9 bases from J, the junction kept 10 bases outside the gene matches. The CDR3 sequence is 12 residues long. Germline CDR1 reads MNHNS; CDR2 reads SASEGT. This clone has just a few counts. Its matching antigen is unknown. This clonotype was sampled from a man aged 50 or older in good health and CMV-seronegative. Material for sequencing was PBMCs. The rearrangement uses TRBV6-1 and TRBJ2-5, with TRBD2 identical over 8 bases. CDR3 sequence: CAIDSGDVSQYF. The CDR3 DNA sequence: TGTGCCATCGATAGCGGGGATGTGTCCCAGTACTTC.